Here is one T cell receptor beta chain with its context. Its binding antigen is unknown. No much larger clone is present one base from it, and per-base qualities are unavailable. The immunoSEQ Assay was used to sequence TCR beta CDR3 regions from DNA. The paper's processing steps were these. To compute T cell density, TCR beta template counts were normalized to usable DNA, which was estimated by amplifying housekeeping genes. The preseqR package was used to estimate richness by extrapolating to 400,000 templates for PBMC samples and to 120,000 templates for tissue samples. Clonality was defined as one minus Pielou's evenness. Differential abundance testing on productive amino-acid clonotypes, with a minimum total count of 5 and an alpha of 0.1, was used to identify tissue-enriched TCRs. Repertoire overlap between compartments was quantified with the Jaccard Index and Morisita Overlap Index. GLIPH clustered TCR beta CDR3s with public tetramer-defined viral CDR3s; viral motifs required at least three viral sequences plus V-gene enrichment. Entries here come from immuneACCESS through TCRdb and include only in-frame sequences with V and J called. Some clones fail to appear in such tables; in the studies checked, an unresolved V gene covers under half of the shortfall, and the cause of the remainder is unknown. The V and J calls and the clone size are those of that table, but D and trimming were determined from the DNA. The sample has 45,000 or so clones on record, around 81% of them singletons. Roughly 15% of the sample is held by the ten biggest clonotypes.

At diagnosis, tumor, uninvolved tumor-adjacent lung and peripheral blood were collected and then preserved as a mix of FFPE and fresh-frozen material. For TCR repertoire profiling, blood samples were analyzed in the form of peripheral blood mononuclear cells. These data originate in a study of T cells in localized non-small cell lung cancer (dated by TCRdb to 2020 to 2022). Regarding the study in general: T cell repertoires of some 240 early-stage NSCLC patients were analyzed, with tumors being compared against uninvolved tumor-adjacent lungs. The cohort consisted of around 250 treatment-naive NSCLC patients whose localized lung tumors had been resected. A mean age of roughly 66 years was recorded for the NSCLC patients, of whom under 150 were male and 90 to 110 were female. Results and caveats for the whole study, not just this receptor: A median of around 60 of the top 100 tumor clones turned up in the paired uninvolved adjacent lung, and 25 to 35 of those clones also ranked among the top 100 of that same adjacent lung. Higher blood T cell density associated with longer overall survival, while higher adjacent-lung clonality associated with shorter survival. Uninvolved tumor-adjacent lung showed the highest T cell clonality, higher than tumor, which suggests more focused antigenic responses in the uninvolved tumor-adjacent lung. Because the study design was exploratory, TCR variables were selected using unadjusted p-values without false-discovery rate correction. Because multi-region tumor sequencing was not performed, intratumor heterogeneity could not be ruled out.

Sample: peripheral blood mononuclear cells, taken before any cancer treatment. The clonotype originates from a man aged 40-75 years with stage III lung adenocarcinoma.

The CDR3 corresponds to CSVHGGQETQYF. Read as DNA, the sequence is TGCAGCGTCCACGGGGGCCAAGAGACCCAGTACTTC. The chain is assembled from TRBV29-1 and TRBJ2-5; TRBD2 is a possible D gene, resting on 6 matching bases. The CDR3 runs 12 amino acids, cysteine and phenylalanine included. Only CDR3 DNA is held: 36 bases, read in frame from base 1. Trimming costs V 6 bases and J 1 base, and their ends lie 9 bases apart. Taken from the germline V gene, the CDR1 and CDR2 loops are SQVTM and ANQGSEA.